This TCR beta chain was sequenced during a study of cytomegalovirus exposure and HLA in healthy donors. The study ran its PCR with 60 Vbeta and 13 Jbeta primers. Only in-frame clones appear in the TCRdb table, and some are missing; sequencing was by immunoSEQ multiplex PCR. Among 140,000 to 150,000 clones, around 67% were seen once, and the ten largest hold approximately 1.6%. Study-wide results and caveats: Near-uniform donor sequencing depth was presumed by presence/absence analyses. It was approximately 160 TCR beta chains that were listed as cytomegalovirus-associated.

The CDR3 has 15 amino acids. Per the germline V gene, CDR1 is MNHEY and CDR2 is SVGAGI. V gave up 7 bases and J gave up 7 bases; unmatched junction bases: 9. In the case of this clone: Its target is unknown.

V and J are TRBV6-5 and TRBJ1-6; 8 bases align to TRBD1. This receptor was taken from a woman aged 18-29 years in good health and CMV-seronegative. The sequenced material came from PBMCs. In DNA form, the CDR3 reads TGTGCCAGCACCCAACAGGGGGGCTCGAATTCACCCCTCCACTTT. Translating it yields CASTQQGGSNSPLHF.